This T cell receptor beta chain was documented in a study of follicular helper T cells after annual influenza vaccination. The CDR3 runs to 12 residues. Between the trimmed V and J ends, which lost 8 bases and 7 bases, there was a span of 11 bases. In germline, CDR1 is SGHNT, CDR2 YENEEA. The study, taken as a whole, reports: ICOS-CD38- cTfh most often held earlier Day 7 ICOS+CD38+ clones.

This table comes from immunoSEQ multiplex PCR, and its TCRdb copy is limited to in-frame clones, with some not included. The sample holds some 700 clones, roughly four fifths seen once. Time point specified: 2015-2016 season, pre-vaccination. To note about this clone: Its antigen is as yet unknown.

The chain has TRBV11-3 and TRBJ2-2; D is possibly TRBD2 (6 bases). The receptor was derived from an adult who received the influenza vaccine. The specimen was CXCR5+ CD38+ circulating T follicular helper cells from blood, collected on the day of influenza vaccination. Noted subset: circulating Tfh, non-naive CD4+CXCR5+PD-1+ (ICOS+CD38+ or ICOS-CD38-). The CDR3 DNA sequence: TGTGCCAGCTCTGTCGGGGGCGGGGAGCTGTTTTTT. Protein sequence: CASSVGGGELFF.